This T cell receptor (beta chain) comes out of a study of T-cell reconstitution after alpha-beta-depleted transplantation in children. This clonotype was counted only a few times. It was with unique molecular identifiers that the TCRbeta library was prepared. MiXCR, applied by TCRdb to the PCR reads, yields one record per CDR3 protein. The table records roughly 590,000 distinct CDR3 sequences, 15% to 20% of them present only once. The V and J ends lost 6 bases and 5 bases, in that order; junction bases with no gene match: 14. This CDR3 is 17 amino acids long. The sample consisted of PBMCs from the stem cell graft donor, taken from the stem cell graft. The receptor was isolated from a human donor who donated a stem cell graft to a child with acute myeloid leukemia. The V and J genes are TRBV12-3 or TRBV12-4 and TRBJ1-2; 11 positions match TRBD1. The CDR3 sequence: CASRFESDRGQGYGYTF. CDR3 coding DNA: TGTGCCAGCAGATTCGAATCGGACAGGGGGCAAGGGTATGGCTACACCTTC.